This T cell receptor (beta chain) was documented in a study of T-cell reconstitution after alpha-beta-depleted transplantation in children. General study results and limits: Most T-cell counts and diversity one year after the transplant came from T cells that were newly produced. In patients about two months after transplant, alpha-beta T cells reportedly arose from several hundred expanded graft clones. It was surviving recipient T cells and thymic progenitors that gave some patients high TCRbeta diversity at day 60.

The TCRbeta library was prepared with unique molecular identifiers. TCRdb redid the calling of the PCR reads with MiXCR, one entry per CDR3 protein. This sample has 240,000 or so distinct CDR3 sequences, with roughly 8.2% found just once. Trimming took 5 bases from V and 3 from J, leaving 14 bases between them. Germline V CDR1 and CDR2: MNHEY, SMNVEV (reference sequence). The CDR3 is 15 residues long. This clonotype was picked up many times. The antigen is unknown. Sequencing was performed on PBMCs, mostly from graft donor cells, taken 180 days after TCRalphabeta/CD19-depleted stem cell transplant. The source of this sequence is a male patient younger than 18 who had a stem cell transplant for acute lymphoblastic leukemia, so the T cells may come from the graft donor. The chain has TRBV27 and TRBJ2-1; maybe TRBD1 (5 bases). In DNA form, the CDR3 reads TGTGCCAGCAGTCGGACACCACTCGACTACAATGAGCAGTTCTTC. Translating gives CASSRTPLDYNEQFF.